Listed here are 29 T cell receptor beta chains from one sample, sequenced in a study of early T cells in non-severe SARS-CoV-2 infection. TCRdb called the 5' RACE reads again in MiXCR, with one record for every CDR3 protein. The table shows about 77,000 distinct CDR3 sequences, with roughly 4.7% occurring only once. The material was whole blood, obtained at baseline. The receptors come from an adult who was a healthcare worker with PCR-confirmed SARS-CoV-2 infection or an uninfected control (not recorded which).

This clonotype was found many times. The J gene is TRBJ2-2, the V gene TRBV2; D gene uncertain. This CDR3 spans 14 amino acids. V was pared by 3 bases and J by 4 bases, with 9 bases between. Germline assignment: CDR1 SNHLY and CDR2 FYNNEI. The CDR3 protein is CASSEGITTGELFF. The CDR3 bases are TGTGCCAGCAGTGAGGGGATAACCACCGGGGAGCTGTTTTTT.

In its sample, this clonotype was seen many times. The chain recombines TRBV4-1 with TRBJ2-1; 8 bases fit TRBD2. The germline CDR1 and CDR2 sequences are MGHRA and YSYEKL. The CDR3 extends over 16 amino acids. With 0 bases clipped from V and 4 bases from J, the junction kept 5 bases outside the gene matches. CDR3 sequence: CASSQEGSGKYNEQFF. In nucleotides, the CDR3 is TGCGCCAGCAGCCAAGAAGGTAGCGGGAAATACAATGAGCAGTTCTTC.

This clonotype was observed many times. The V call is TRBV20-1, the J call TRBJ2-1; D gene ambiguous. V was cut by 3 bases and J by 10 bases, with 10 bases left in between. The CDR3 covers 11 residues. CDR1 is DFQATT and CDR2 is SNEGSKA in the germline V gene (reference sequence). CDR3 bases: TGCAGTGCTAGGGATAGAAGGGAGCAGTTCTTC. As protein: CSARDRREQFF.

The rearrangement links TRBV7-9 to TRBJ1-4; D not certain. The CDR3 is made up of 15 amino acids. Trimming cost V 1 base and J 4 bases, with 10 bases left between them. Per germline, CDR1 SEHNR and CDR2 FQNEAQ (reference sequence). CDR3 protein: CASSLVGSYNEKLFF. The CDR3 DNA reads as TGTGCCAGCAGCTTAGTCGGCAGTTATAATGAAAAACTGTTTTTT. The full variable domain, in which reference TRBV7-9 and TRBJ1-4 provide the parts outside the CDR3, is DTGVSQNPRHKITKRGQNVTFRCDPISEHNRLYWYRQTLGQGPEFLTYFQNEAQLEKSRLLSDRFSAERPKGSFSTLEIQRTEQGDSAMYLCASSLVGSYNEKLFFGSGTQLSVL.

This clonotype was seen more than once but under ten times. The V call is TRBV5-1, the J call TRBJ2-2; no definite D call. The CDR3 length is 17 residues. From germline, CDR1 is SGHRS and CDR2 YFSETQ. V lost 5 bases and J lost 0, with 17 bases in between. The DNA for the CDR3 is TGCGCCAGCAGACGGAAAAATTCAATGGCGAACACCGGGGAGCTGTTTTTT. Translation: CASRRKNSMANTGELFF.

The V and J genes are TRBV11-2 and TRBJ1-1; D perhaps matches TRBD1 (6 bases). The germline gives CDR1 SGHAT, CDR2 FQNNGV. Between the trimmed V and J ends, which lost 6 bases and 3 bases, there was a span of 14 bases. CDR3 length: 14 residues. DNA of the CDR3: TGTGCCAGCAGATCGAACAGGGCGGACACTGAAGCTTTCTTT. Amino acid sequence: CASRSNRADTEAFF.

In its sample, this clonotype was seen a few times. The chain joins TRBV4-1 to TRBJ2-1; 11 bases are shared with TRBD2. This CDR3 spans 17 amino acids. Trimming at V came to 1 base and at J to 2 bases, leaving 4 bases not matched to a gene. Germline V gene data show CDR1 as MGHRA and CDR2 as YSYEKL. CDR3 residues: CASSQGVAGGPYNEQFF. The CDR3 nucleotides read TGCGCCAGCAGCCAAGGGGTAGCGGGAGGGCCCTACAATGAGCAGTTCTTC.

The gene calls are TRBV29-1 and TRBJ2-7; no firm D call. The CDR3 is made up of 12 amino acids. CDR1 is SQVTM and CDR2 is ANQGSEA in the germline V gene. V was trimmed by 3 bases and J by 2 bases, leaving 8 bases between them. The DNA of the CDR3 is TGCAGCGTTGAGGGAACTACCTACGAGCAGTACTTC. Translating it yields CSVEGTTYEQYF.

This clonotype was observed at least ten times. The V gene is TRBV20-1, the J gene TRBJ2-1, with unresolved D. V lost 7 bases to trimming and J lost 4 bases, with 14 bases between them. Germline V gene lookup returns CDR1 DFQATT and CDR2 SNEGSKA (reference sequence). This CDR3 has 13 amino acids. The CDR3 region has the DNA TGCAGTGTTGGTGGAAATCGATACAATGAGCAGTTCTTC. This gives the protein CSVGGNRYNEQFF.

This clonotype was seen many times. The V call is TRBV2, the J call TRBJ2-6, with D possibly TRBD1 on 8 matching bases. V lost 4 bases and J lost 2, with 12 bases in between. CDR3 length: 16 amino acids. Germline CDR1 is SNHLY and CDR2 is FYNNEI. CDR3 residues: CASSATGGAGANVLTF. In DNA, the CDR3 is TGTGCCAGCAGTGCCACAGGGGGGGCTGGGGCCAACGTCCTGACTTTC.

This clonotype has only a few counts. The chain couples TRBV18 to TRBJ1-1; 7 bases match TRBD1. The CDR3 spans 15 residues. From germline, CDR1 is KGHSH and CDR2 LQKENI. V gave up 3 bases and J gave up 1 base; unmatched junction bases: 5. CDR3 DNA sequence: TGTGCCAGCTCACCCGGGGGACAGTCGAACACTGAAGCTTTCTTT. It encodes CASSPGGQSNTEAFF.

This clonotype has ten or more counts. The chain uses TRBV30 and TRBJ1-5; 9 nucleotides match TRBD1. The junction had 5 bases not matched to a gene; V was cut back by 0 bases and J by 5 bases. Per the germline V gene, CDR1 is GTSNPN and CDR2 is SVGIG (reference sequence). The CDR3 sequence is 15 residues long. CDR3 residues: CAWSVQTGGHQPQHF. The CDR3, as DNA: TGTGCCTGGAGTGTACAAACAGGGGGCCATCAGCCCCAGCATTTT.

The chain is built from TRBV5-4 and TRBJ2-3; 10 nucleotides match TRBD2. Germline CDR1 reads SGHNT; CDR2 reads YYREEE (reference sequence). With 0 bases clipped from V and 6 bases from J, the junction kept 4 bases outside the gene matches. The CDR3 is 15 amino acids. The CDR3 DNA sequence: TGTGCCAGCAGCTTGGTACAGCGGGAGGGCGATACGCAGTATTTT. This encodes CASSLVQREGDTQYF.

This clonotype was counted at least ten times. V usage is TRBV19 and J usage is TRBJ2-1, with D perhaps matching TRBD1 (5 bases). The CDR3 length is 13 residues. Germline lookup yields CDR1 LNHDA and CDR2 SQIVND (reference sequence). Trimming took 3 bases from V and 2 from J, leaving 5 bases between them. CDR3 amino acids: CASSMDTYNEQFF. The CDR3, as DNA: TGTGCCAGTAGTATGGACACCTACAATGAGCAGTTCTTC.

This clonotype was seen many times. The chain has TRBV30 and TRBJ2-1; no clear D. This CDR3 is built from 17 residues. CDR1 GTSNPN and CDR2 SVGIG come from the germline V gene (reference sequence). V was shortened by 0 bases and J by 5 bases, with 20 bases between the two germline ends. The CDR3: CAWSVRRLARANNEQFF. The CDR3 DNA is TGTGCCTGGAGTGTAAGGCGGCTCGCTCGAGCTAACAATGAGCAGTTCTTC.

This clonotype was observed many times. V and J are TRBV11-2 and TRBJ2-3; D is possibly TRBD2 (5 bases). The V end lost 1 base, the J end lost 2 bases, and 10 bases lay between the germline ends. This CDR3 spans 15 amino acids. CDR1 is SGHAT and CDR2 is FQNNGV in the germline V gene. The CDR3 DNA reads as TGTGCCAGCAGCTTAGTGGCGGGCTTCACAGATACGCAGTATTTT. It codes for CASSLVAGFTDTQYF.

Comment on this clonotype: This could be a read error, since a much larger clone is one nucleotide away. The chain is built from TRBV7-2 and TRBJ1-5; D is unresolved. The CDR3 sequence is 12 residues long. Per the germline V gene, CDR1 is SGHTA and CDR2 is FQGNSA. CDR3 loop: CVSSPDNQPQHF. As DNA, the CDR3 is TGTGTCAGCAGCCCCGACAATCAGCCCCAGCATTTT.

This clonotype was recorded many times. The chain is built from TRBV29-1 and TRBJ2-1; unclear D gene. The CDR3 has 12 amino acids. V was clipped by 0 bases and J by 8 bases, with 8 bases between them. Per the germline V gene, CDR1 is SQVTM and CDR2 is ANQGSEA. CDR3: CSVEEDVDEQFF. CDR3 DNA: TGCAGCGTTGAAGAGGATGTCGATGAGCAGTTCTTC.

This clonotype was found many times. The chain combines TRBV19 with TRBJ1-5, with 8 bases matching TRBD1. J lost 4 bases, V lost 5 bases, and 7 bases had no gene match. Germline lookup yields CDR1 LNHDA and CDR2 SQIVND (reference sequence). This CDR3 is 15 amino acids long. CDR3 DNA sequence: TGTGCCAGTAGTGGGACAGGAGGGATGAATCAGCCCCAGCATTTT. Translated: CASSGTGGMNQPQHF.

This clonotype was observed a few times. The chain combines TRBV7-8 with TRBJ1-5, with D unresolved. In germline, CDR1 is SGHVS, CDR2 FQNEAQ. The CDR3 has 15 amino acids. Trimming cost V 6 bases and J 3 bases, with 15 bases left between them. CDR3 DNA sequence: TGTGCCAGCAGTCGTTATAACACGTACAATCAGCCCCAGCATTTT. Translated, it gives CASSRYNTYNQPQHF. Full variable domain (remainder filled in from reference TRBV7-8 and TRBJ1-5): GAGVSQSPRYKVAKRGQDVALRCDPISGHVSLFWYQQALGQGPEFLTYFQNEAQLDKSGLPSDRFFAERPEGSVSTLKIQRTQQEDSAVYLCASSRYNTYNQPQHFGDGTRLSIL.

This clonotype was seen at least ten times. The genes are TRBV3-1 and TRBJ2-2; 10 bases align to TRBD1. Germline CDR1 and CDR2: LGHDT and YNNKEL (reference sequence). The CDR3 contains 15 residues. V gave up 5 bases and J gave up 6 bases; unmatched junction bases: 6. CDR3 residues: CASSSGTGEAGELFF. DNA of the CDR3: TGTGCCAGCAGCTCCGGGACAGGGGAAGCCGGGGAGCTGTTTTTT.

In this sample, this clonotype turned up many times. The chain carries TRBV30 and TRBJ2-2; the D gene is possibly TRBD2 (5 bases). The CDR3 totals 14 residues. V gave up 4 bases and J gave up 6 bases, with 15 bases separating them. The germline V gene has CDR1 GTSNPN and CDR2 SVGIG (reference sequence). CDR3 sequence: CAWTAPGGPGELFF. The DNA of the CDR3 is TGTGCCTGGACCGCTCCCGGAGGTCCCGGGGAGCTGTTTTTT. Combining the CDR3 with reference TRBV30 and TRBJ2-2 gives the whole variable domain SQTIHQWPATLVQPVGSPLSLECTVEGTSNPNLYWYRQAAGRGLQLLFYSVGIGQISSEVPQNLSASRPQDRQFILSSKKLLLSDSGFYLCAWTAPGGPGELFFGEGSRLTVL.

This clonotype has at least ten counts. This chain uses TRBV7-2 with TRBJ2-7; D call uncertain. Germline V CDR1 and CDR2: SGHTA, FQGNSA. V was trimmed by 2 bases and J by 6 bases, leaving 5 bases between them. This CDR3 is built from 11 residues. In DNA form, the CDR3 reads TGTGCCAGCAGCTTAAAAAGCGAGCAGTACTTC. Amino acid sequence: CASSLKSEQYF.

This clonotype was observed a few times. The rearrangement joins TRBV27 to TRBJ2-2; TRBD1 might be the D (5 bases). V was clipped by 4 bases and J by 1 base, with 13 bases between them. CDR1 and CDR2 from the germline V gene are MNHEY and SMNVEV (reference sequence). There are 16 residues in the CDR3. Here the CDR3 reads CASSSRQKMNTGELFF. The CDR3 region has the DNA TGTGCCAGCAGTTCCCGACAGAAAATGAACACCGGGGAGCTGTTTTTT.

This clonotype has a count of ten or more. The chain combines TRBV6-5 with TRBJ1-1, with TRBD1 as a possible D gene (6 bases). The CDR3 is 16 residues long. V was shortened by 8 bases and J by 4 bases, with 23 bases between the two germline ends. Germline lookup yields CDR1 MNHEY and CDR2 SVGAGI. CDR3 region: CASFQGVGGGSTEAFF. The CDR3 DNA is TGTGCCAGCTTTCAGGGAGTGGGGGGGGGCAGCACTGAAGCTTTCTTT.

This clonotype occurred many times. V and J are TRBV5-1 and TRBJ2-2; D call uncertain. CDR1 is SGHRS and CDR2 is YFSETQ in the germline V gene. This CDR3 is built from 16 residues. The V end was cut by 3 bases, the J end by 0 bases, with 12 bases between. This chain's CDR3 is CASSSDTLANTGELFF. As DNA, the CDR3 is TGCGCCAGCAGCTCTGACACCTTAGCGAACACCGGGGAGCTGTTTTTT.

In this sample, this clonotype turned up a few times. The CDR3 here is CASSMGTGGFNEQFF. CDR3 coding DNA: TGTGCCAGTAGTATGGGGACAGGGGGCTTCAATGAGCAGTTCTTC. The chain uses TRBV19 and TRBJ2-1, with 12 bases fitting TRBD1. This CDR3 comprises 15 residues. In germline, CDR1 is LNHDA, CDR2 SQIVND (reference sequence). V dropped 3 bases and J dropped 6; count of bases not matched to a gene: 3.

The table lists this clonotype with a few counts. The gene calls are TRBV7-8 and TRBJ2-3; D is unclear. This CDR3 is built from 15 residues. Germline V gives CDR1 SGHVS, CDR2 FQNEAQ. The V end lost 0 bases, the J end lost 2 bases, and 9 bases lay between the germline ends. In DNA form, the CDR3 reads TGTGCCAGCAGCTTAGCGCTCGGGTCCACAGATACGCAGTATTTT. Translation: CASSLALGSTDTQYF.

This clonotype was picked up a small number of times. DNA of the CDR3: TGCGCCAGCAGCTTGGCCACTCAAGACACCGGGGAGCTGTTTTTT. Encoded protein: CASSLATQDTGELFF. The gene calls are TRBV5-1 and TRBJ2-2; D unclear. Germline V gives CDR1 SGHRS, CDR2 YFSETQ. V lost 0 bases and J lost 3, with 9 bases in between. The CDR3 spans 15 residues.